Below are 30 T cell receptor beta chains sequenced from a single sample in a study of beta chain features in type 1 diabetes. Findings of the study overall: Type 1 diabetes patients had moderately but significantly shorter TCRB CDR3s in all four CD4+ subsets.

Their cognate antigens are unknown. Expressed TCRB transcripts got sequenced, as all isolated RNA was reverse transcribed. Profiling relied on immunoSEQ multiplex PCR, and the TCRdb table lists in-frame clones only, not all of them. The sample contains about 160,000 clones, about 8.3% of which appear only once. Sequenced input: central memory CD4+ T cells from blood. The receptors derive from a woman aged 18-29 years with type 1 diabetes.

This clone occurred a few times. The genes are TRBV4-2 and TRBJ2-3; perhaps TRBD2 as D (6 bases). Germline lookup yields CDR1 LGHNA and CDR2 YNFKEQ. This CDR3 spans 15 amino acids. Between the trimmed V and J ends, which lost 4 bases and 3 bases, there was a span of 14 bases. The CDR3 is CASSPTAGSTDTQYF. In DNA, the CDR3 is TGTGCCAGCAGCCCTACGGCGGGGTCTACAGATACGCAGTATTTT.

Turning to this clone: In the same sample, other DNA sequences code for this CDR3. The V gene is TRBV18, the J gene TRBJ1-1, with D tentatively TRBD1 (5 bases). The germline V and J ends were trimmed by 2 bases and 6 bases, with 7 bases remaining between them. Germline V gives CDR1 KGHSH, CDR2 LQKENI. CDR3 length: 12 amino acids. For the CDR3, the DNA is TGTGCCAGCTCACCAGGGACTGCTGAAGCTTTCTTT. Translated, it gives CASSPGTAEAFF.

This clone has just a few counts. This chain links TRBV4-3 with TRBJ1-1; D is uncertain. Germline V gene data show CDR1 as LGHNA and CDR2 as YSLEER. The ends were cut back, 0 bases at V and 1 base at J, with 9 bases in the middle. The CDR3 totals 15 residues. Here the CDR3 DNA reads TGCGCCAGCAGCCAAGAAGTAGGAGGGAACACTGAAGCTTTCTTT. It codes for CASSQEVGGNTEAFF.

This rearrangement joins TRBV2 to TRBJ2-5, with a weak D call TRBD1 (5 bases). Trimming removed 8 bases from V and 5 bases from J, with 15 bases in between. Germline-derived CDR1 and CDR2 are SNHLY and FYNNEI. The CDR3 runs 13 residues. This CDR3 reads CASLPRGGETQYF. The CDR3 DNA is TGTGCCAGCCTGCCTAGGGGCGGTGAGACCCAGTACTTC.

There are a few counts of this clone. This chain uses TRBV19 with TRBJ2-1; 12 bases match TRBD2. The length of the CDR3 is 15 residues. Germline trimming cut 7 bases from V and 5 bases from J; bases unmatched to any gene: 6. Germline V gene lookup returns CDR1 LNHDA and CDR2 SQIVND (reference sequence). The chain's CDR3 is CASMPRTSGDNEQFF. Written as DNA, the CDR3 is TGTGCCAGTATGCCCCGGACTAGCGGGGACAATGAGCAGTTCTTC.

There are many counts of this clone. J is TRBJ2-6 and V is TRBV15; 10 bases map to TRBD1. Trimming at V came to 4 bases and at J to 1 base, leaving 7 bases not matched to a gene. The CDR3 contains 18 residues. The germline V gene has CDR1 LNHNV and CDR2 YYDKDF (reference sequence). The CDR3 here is CATSKGQGFPSGANVLTF. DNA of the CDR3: TGTGCCACCAGCAAGGGACAGGGGTTCCCATCTGGGGCCAACGTCCTGACTTTC.

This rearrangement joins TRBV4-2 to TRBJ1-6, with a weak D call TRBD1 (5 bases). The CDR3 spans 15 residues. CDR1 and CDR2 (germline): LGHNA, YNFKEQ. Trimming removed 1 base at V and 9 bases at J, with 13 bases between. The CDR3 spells CASSQGWGGSSPLHF. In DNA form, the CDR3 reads TGTGCCAGCAGCCAAGGTTGGGGGGGTAGTTCACCCCTCCACTTT.

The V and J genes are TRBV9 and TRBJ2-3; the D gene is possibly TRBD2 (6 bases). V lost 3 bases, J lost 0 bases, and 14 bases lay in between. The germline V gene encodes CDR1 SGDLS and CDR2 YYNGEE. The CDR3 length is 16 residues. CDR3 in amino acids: CASSASGLRSTDTQYF. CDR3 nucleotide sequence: TGTGCCAGCAGCGCCTCGGGACTCCGAAGCACAGATACGCAGTATTTT.

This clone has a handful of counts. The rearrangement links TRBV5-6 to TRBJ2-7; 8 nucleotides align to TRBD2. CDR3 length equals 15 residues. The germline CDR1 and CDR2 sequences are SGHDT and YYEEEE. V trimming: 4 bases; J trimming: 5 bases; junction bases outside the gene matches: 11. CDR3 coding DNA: TGTGCCAGCAGCGTCACGGGGGGGGTGGTCGACGAGCAGTACTTC. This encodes CASSVTGGVVDEQYF.

The CDR3 coding sequence is TGTGCCAGCAGCTTCCAACATAGCTCGGATGAGCAGTTCTTC. Its translation is CASSFQHSSDEQFF. This rearrangement joins TRBV7-3 to TRBJ2-1; D ambiguous. Germline assignment: CDR1 SGHTA and CDR2 FQGTGA. The CDR3 extends over 14 amino acids. V lost 3 bases, J lost 8 bases, and 14 bases lay in between.

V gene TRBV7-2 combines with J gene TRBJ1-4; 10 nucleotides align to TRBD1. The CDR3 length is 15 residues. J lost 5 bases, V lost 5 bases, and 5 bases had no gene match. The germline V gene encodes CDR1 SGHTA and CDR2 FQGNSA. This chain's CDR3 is CASSREDRGNEKLFF. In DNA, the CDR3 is TGTGCCAGCAGCCGCGAGGACAGGGGGAATGAAAAACTGTTTTTT.

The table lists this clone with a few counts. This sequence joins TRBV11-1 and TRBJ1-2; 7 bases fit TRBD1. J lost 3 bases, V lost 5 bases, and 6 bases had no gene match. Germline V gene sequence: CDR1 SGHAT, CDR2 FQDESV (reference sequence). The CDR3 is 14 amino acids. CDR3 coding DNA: TGTGCCAGCAGCCCCAGGGGGAGAGACTATGGCTACACCTTC. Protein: CASSPRGRDYGYTF.

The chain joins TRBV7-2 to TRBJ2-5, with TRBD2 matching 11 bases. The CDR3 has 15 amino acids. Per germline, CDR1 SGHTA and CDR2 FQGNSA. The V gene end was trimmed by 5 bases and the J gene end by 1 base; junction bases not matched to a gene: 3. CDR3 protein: CASSPTSGAQETQYF. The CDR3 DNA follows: TGTGCCAGCAGCCCGACTAGCGGGGCCCAAGAGACCCAGTACTTC.

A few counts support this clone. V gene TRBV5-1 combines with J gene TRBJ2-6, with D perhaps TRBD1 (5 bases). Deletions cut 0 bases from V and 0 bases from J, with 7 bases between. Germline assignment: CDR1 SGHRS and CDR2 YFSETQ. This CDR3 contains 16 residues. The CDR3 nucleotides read TGCGCCAGCAGCTTGGGGGGCCGCTCTGGGGCCAACGTCCTGACTTTC. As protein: CASSLGGRSGANVLTF. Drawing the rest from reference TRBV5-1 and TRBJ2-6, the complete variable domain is KAGVTQTPRYLIKTRGQQVTLSCSPISGHRSVSWYQQTPGQGLQFLFEYFSETQRNKGNFPGRFSGRQFSNSRSEMNVSTLELGDSALYLCASSLGGRSGANVLTFGAGSRLTVL.

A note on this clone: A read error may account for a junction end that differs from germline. The CDR3: CANSQMTENYGYTF. CDR3 DNA: TGCGCCAACAGCCAGATGACAGAAAACTATGGCTACACCTTC. The V call is TRBV5-1, the J call TRBJ1-2, with a possible D match to TRBD1 (5 bases). CDR1 SGHRS and CDR2 YFSETQ come from the germline V gene. The CDR3 is made up of 14 amino acids.

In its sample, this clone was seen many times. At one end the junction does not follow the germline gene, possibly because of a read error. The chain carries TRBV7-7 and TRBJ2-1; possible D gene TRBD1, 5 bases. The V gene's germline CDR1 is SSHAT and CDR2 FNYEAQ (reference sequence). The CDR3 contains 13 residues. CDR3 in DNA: TGTGCTAGCAGCTTAGGCCAGGGCGGTGAGCAGTTCTTC. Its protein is CASSLGQGGEQFF.

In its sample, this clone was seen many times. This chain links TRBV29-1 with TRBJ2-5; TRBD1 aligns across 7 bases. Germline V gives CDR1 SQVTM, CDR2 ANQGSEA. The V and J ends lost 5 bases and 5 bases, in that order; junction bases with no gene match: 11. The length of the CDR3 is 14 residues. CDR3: CSVWGQPNVETQYF. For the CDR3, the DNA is TGCAGCGTTTGGGGACAGCCGAATGTGGAGACCCAGTACTTC.

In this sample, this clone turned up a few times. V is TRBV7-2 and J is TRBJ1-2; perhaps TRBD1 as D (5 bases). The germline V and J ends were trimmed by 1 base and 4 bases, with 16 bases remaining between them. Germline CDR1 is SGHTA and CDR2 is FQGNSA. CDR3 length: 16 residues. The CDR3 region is CASSLVSGTYTYGYTF. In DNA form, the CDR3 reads TGTGCCAGCAGCTTAGTATCAGGGACTTACACCTATGGCTACACCTTC.

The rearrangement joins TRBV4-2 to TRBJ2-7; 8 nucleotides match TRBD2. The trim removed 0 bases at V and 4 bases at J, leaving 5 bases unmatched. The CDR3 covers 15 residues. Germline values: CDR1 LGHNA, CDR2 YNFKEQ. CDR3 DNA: TGTGCCAGCAGCCAAGATTTACTAGCGGTTTACGAGCAGTACTTC. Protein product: CASSQDLLAVYEQYF.

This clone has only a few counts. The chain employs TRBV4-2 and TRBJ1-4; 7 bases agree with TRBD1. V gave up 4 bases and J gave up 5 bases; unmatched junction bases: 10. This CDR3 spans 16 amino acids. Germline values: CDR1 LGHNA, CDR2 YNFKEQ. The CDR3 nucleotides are TGTGCCAGCAGCCTAAATACCATGGACAGGAATGAAAAACTGTTTTTT. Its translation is CASSLNTMDRNEKLFF.

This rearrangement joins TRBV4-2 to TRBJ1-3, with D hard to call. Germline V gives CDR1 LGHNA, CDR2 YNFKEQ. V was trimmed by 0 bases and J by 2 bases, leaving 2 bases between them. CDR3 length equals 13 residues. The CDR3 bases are TGTGCCAGCAGCCAAGATACTGGAAACACCATATATTTT. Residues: CASSQDTGNTIYF.

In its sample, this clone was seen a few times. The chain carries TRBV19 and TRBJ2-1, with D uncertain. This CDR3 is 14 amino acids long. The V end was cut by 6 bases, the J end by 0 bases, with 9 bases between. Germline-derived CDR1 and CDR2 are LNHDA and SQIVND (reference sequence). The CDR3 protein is CASSPQYSYNEQFF. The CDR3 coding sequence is TGTGCCAGTAGCCCGCAGTACTCCTACAATGAGCAGTTCTTC.

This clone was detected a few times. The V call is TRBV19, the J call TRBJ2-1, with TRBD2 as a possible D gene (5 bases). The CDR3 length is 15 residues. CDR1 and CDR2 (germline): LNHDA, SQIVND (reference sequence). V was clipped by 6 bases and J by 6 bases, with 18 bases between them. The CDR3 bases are TGTGCCAGTAGCGCTCCGGGCCCCCGGGGCAATGAGCAGTTCTTC. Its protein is CASSAPGPRGNEQFF.

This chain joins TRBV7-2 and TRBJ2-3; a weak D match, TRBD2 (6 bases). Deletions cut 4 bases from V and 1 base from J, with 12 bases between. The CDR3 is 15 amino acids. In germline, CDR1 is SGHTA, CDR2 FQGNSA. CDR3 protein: CASSSRRGGTDTQYF. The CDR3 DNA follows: TGTGCCAGCAGCTCCCGCCGCGGGGGCACAGATACGCAGTATTTT.

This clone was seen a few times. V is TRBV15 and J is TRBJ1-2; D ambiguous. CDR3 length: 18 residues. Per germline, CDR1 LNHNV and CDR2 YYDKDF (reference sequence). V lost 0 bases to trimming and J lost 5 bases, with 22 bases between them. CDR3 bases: TGTGCCACCAGCAGAGATCGTAGCTTGAAGGTTTCGAATTATGGCTACACCTTC. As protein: CATSRDRSLKVSNYGYTF.

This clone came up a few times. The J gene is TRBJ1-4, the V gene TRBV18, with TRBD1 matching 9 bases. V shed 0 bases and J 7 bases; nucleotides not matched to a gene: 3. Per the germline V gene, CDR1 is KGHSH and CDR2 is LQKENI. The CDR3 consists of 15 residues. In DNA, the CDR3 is TGTGCCAGCTCACCACCCGGGACAGGGAGTGAAAAACTGTTTTTT. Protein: CASSPPGTGSEKLFF.

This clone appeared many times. The CDR3 is CSVVLSGMGGYTF. The CDR3 bases are TGCAGCGTTGTCTTGTCGGGGATGGGGGGCTACACCTTC. The V and J genes are TRBV29-1 and TRBJ1-2, with unresolved D. Germline CDR1 and CDR2: SQVTM and ANQGSEA. Trimming removed 4 bases from V and 8 bases from J, with 17 bases in between. The CDR3 totals 13 residues.

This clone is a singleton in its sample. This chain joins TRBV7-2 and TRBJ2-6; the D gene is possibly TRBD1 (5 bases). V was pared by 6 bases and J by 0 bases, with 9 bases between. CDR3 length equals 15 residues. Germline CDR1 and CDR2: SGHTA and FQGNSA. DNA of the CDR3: TGTGCCAGCAGACTCAGGGTCTCTGGGGCCAACGTCCTGACTTTC. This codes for CASRLRVSGANVLTF.

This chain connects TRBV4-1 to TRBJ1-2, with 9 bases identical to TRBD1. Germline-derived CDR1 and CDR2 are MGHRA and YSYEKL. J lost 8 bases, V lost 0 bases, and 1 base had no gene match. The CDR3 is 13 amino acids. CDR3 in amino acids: CASSQEDRGGYTF. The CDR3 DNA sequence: TGCGCCAGCAGCCAAGAGGACAGGGGAGGCTACACCTTC.

As DNA, the CDR3 is TGTGCCACCAGGAGCCCAACCAGGGGGCTAACTGTCGGGGAGCTGTTTTTT. It is translated as CATRSPTRGLTVGELFF. J is TRBJ2-2 and V is TRBV15, with 8 positions matching TRBD1. The germline CDR1 and CDR2 sequences are LNHNV and YYDKDF (reference sequence). V was clipped by 6 bases and J by 7 bases; unmatched bases: 16. The CDR3 is 17 residues long. Based on the CDR3 plus reference TRBV15 and TRBJ2-2, the full variable domain is DAMVIQNPRYQVTQFGKPVTLSCSQTLNHNVMYWYQQKSSQAPKLLFHYYDKDFNNEADTPDNFQSRRPNTSFCFLDIRSPGLGDTAMYLCATRSPTRGLTVGELFFGEGSRLTVL.